The clone carrying this T cell receptor (beta chain) was seen a handful of times. Antigen unknown. Germline trimming cut 2 bases from V and 14 bases from J; bases unmatched to any gene: 13. Germline V lookup: CDR1 MNHNY, CDR2 SVGAGI (reference sequence). The CDR3 consists of 14 residues. The data originate from a study of metastatic and nonmetastatic thyroid tumors. Study-wide context: For malignant and benign thyroid patients, tumor or nodule tissue and blood were the sources whose repertoires were compared.

Study-wide points: In both blood and tumor samples, TCR beta diversity was reported significantly higher for malignant than benign nodules.

In the study's own analysis: A classifier for distant metastasis in papillary thyroid cancer was constructed using CDR3 differences observed across clinicopathological groups. TCRdb re-clonotyped the PCR reads through MiXCR. TCRdb's processing, not the authors', yielded these V and J calls. The repertoire holds about 39,000 clones, with 15% to 20% as singletons. Thyroid surgery was performed in patients who had received no treatment beforehand. Sequencing was performed on blood. The rearrangement uses TRBV6-6 and TRBJ1-2; 8 bases match TRBD1. The clonotype originates from a female donor with papillary thyroid cancer or a benign thyroid nodule (not recorded which). Some clones in this sample may be carry-over from other donors' samples. This CDR3 reads CASSYLRGQGAPTF. DNA for the CDR3: TGTGCCAGCAGTTACCTTCGTGGACAGGGTGCACCGACCTTC.